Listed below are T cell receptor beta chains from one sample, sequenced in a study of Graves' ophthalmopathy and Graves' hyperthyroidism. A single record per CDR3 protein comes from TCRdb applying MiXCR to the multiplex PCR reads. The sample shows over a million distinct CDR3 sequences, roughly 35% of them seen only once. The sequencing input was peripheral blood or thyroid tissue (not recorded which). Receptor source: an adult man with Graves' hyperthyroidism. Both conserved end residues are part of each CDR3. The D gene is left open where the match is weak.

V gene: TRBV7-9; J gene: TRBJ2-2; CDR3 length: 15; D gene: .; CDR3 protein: CASSFGTPNTGELFF
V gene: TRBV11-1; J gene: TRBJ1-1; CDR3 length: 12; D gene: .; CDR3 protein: CASREPDSEAFF
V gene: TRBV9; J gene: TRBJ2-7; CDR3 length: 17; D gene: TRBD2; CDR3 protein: CASSPDATGLAGEKQYF
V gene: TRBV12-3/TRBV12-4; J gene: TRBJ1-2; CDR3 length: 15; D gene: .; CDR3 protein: CASSGLKGFKDGYTF
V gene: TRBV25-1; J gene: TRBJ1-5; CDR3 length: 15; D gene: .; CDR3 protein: CASSEGQAGNQPQHF
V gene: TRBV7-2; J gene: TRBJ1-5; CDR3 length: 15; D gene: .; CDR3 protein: CASSLFGQGDQPQHF
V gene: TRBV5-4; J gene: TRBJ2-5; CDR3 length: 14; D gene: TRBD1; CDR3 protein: CASSRDRLGEAQYF
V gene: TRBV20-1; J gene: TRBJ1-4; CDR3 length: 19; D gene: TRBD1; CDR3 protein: CSARGAGTGSNPPNEKLFF
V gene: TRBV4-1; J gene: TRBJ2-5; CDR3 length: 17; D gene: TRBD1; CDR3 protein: CASSQPADRLIKKTQYF
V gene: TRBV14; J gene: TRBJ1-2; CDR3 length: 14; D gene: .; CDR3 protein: CASSQDGGGDGYTF
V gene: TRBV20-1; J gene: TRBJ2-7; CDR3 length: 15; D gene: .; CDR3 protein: CSARERTLGDYEQYF
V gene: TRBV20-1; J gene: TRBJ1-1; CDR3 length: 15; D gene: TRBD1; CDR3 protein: CSARGQGARNTEAFF
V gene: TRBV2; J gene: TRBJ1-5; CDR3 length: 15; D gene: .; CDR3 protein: CASSFSQGSGQPQHF
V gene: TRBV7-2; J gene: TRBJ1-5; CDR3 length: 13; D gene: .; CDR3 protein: CASSPIESPPQHF
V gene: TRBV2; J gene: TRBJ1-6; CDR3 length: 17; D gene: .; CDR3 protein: CASSSIREGIYNSPLHF
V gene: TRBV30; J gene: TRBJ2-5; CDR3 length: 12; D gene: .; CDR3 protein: CAWSVPPGTAYF
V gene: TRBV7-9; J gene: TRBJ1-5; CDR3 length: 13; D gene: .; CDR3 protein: CASSPTANQPQHF
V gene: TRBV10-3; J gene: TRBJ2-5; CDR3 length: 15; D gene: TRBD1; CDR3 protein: CAISERTGRQETQYF
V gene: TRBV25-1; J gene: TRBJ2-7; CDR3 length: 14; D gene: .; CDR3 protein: CASSGIIGLGEQYF
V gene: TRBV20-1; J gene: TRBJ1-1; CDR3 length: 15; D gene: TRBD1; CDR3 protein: CSARVGTGGPSRAFF
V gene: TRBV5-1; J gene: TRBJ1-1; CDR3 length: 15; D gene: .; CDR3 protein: CASSRTPTENTEAFF
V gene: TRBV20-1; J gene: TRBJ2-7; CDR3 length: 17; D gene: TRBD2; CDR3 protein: CSARASGGSLSSYEQYF
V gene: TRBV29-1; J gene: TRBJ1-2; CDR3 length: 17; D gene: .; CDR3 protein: CSVEDRGTSSGKDGYTF
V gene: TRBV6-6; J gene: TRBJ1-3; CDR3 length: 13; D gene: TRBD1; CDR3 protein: CASTGQGGNTIYF
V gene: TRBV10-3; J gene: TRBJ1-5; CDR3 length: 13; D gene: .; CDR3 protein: CAISDRVDQPQHF
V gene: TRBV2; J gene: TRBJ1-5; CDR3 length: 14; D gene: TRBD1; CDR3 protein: CASSDDRGRQPQHF
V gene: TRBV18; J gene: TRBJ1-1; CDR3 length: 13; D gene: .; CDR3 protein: CASSPNKDTEAFF
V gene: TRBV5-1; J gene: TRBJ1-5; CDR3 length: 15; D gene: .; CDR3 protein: CASSVGLATDQPQHF
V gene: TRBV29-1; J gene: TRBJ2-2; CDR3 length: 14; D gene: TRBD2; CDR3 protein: CSAGLVSNTGELSW
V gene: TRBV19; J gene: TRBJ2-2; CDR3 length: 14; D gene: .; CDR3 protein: CASSIYRSAGELFF
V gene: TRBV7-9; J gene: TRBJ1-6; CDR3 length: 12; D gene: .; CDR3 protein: CASSLDISPLHF
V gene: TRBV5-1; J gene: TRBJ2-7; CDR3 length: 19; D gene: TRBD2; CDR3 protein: CASSFHLTRTSSRIYEQYF
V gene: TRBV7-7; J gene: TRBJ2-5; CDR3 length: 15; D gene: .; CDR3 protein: CASSLGRARQETQYF
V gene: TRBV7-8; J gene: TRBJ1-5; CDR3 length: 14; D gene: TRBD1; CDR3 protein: CASCPGQGYQPQHF
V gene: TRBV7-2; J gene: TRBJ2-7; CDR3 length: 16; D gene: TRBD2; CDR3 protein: CASSAAGLAGAYEQYF
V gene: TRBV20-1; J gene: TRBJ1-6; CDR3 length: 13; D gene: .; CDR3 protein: CSASTAAESPLHF
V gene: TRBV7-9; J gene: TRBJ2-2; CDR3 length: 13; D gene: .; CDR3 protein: CAIMTNRAGELFF
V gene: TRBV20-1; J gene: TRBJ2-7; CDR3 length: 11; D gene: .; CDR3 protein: CSASPAYEQYF
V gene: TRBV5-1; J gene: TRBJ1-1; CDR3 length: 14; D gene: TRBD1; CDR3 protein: CASSLGAGGSEAFF
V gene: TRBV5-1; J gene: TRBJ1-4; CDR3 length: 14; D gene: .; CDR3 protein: CASSPGTAGGKLFF
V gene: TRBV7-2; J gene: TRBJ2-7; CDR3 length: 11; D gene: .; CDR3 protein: CASITRHEQYF
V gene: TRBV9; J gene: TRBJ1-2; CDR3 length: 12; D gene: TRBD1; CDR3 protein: CASSADRDGYTF
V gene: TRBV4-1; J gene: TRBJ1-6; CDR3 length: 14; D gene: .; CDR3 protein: CASSPRQSESPLHF
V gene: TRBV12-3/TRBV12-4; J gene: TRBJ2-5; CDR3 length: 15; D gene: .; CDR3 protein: CASSPRPQIQETQYF
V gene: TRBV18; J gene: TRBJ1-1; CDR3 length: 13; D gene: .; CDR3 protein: CASSPPRRLEAFF
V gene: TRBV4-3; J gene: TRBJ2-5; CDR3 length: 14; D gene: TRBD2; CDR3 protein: CASSQIAGRETQYF
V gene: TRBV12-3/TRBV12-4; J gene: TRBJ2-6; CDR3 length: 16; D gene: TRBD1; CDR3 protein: CASRQGQGSGANVLTF
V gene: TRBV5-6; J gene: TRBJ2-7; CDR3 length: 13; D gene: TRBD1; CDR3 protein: CASAGQGEREQYF
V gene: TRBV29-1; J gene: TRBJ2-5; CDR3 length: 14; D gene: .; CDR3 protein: CSHSGGAGEETQYF
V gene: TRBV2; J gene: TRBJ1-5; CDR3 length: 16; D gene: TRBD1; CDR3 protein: CASTFNRDRIRQPQHF
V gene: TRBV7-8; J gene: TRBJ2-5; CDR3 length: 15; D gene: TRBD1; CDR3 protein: CASSLGTGGGETQYF
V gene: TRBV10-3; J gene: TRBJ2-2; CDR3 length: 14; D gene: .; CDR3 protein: CAISSGLNTGELFF
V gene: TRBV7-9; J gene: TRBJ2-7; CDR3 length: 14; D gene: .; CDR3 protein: CASSSRRGPYEQYF